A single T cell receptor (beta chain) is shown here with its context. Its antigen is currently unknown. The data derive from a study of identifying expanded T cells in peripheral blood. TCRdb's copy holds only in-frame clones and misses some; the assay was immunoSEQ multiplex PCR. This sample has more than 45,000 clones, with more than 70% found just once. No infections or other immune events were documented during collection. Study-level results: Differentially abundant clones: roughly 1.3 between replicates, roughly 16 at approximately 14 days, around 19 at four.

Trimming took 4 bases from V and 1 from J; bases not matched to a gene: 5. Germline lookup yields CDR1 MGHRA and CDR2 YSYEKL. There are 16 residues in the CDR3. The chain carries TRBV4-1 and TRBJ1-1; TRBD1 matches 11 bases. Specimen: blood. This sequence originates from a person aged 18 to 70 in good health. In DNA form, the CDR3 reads TGCGCCAGCAGCCCGGGACAGGGGGTCGGGAACACTGAAGCTTTCTTT. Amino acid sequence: CASSPGQGVGNTEAFF.